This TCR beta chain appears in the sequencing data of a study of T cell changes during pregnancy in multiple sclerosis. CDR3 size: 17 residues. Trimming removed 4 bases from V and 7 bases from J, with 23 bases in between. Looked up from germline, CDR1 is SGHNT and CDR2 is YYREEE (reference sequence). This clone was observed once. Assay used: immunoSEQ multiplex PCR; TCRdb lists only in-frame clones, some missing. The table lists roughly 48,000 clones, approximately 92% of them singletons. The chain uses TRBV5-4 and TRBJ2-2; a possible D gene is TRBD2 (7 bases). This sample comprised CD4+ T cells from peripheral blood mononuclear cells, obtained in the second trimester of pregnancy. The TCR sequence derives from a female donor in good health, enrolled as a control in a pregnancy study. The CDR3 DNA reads TGTGCCAGCAGCGTGGTTCCCCGAGGGGGGGTCCACGGGGAGCTGTTTTTT. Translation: CASSVVPRGGVHGELFF.